A single sample gave rise to the 24 T cell receptor beta chains below, sequenced in a study of CD8 T cells in ankylosing spondylitis. TCRdb itself ran the 5' RACE reads through MiXCR, one entry per CDR3 protein. Here the sample spans about 140,000 distinct CDR3 sequences, 7% to 10% being singletons. Sample: synovial fluid, either unsorted or a sorted T cell fraction (not recorded which). The source of these receptors is a male donor with ankylosing spondylitis.

This clonotype has only a few counts. The chain's CDR3 is CACAGPGENIQYF. In DNA, the CDR3 is TGTGCCTGCGCGGGGCCCGGGGAAAACATTCAGTACTTC. The chain has TRBV6-6 and TRBJ2-4; TRBD2 is a possible D gene (6 bases). V was clipped by 11 bases and J by 5 bases, with 16 bases between them. The germline V gene has CDR1 MNHNY and CDR2 SVGAGI (reference sequence). The CDR3 length is 13 residues.

There are a few counts of this clonotype. CDR3 residues: CASSIRTGATEAFF. DNA for the CDR3: TGTGCCAGTAGTATTCGGACAGGGGCCACTGAAGCTTTCTTT. The rearrangement uses TRBV19 and TRBJ1-1, with 9 nucleotides matching TRBD1. Germline V gene data show CDR1 as LNHDA and CDR2 as SQIVND (reference sequence). With V trimmed by 3 bases and J by 4 bases, 3 bases remained unmatched. This CDR3 contains 14 residues.

This clonotype occurred many times. J is TRBJ1-4 and V is TRBV25-1; weak D call: TRBD1 (6 bases). V was shortened by 4 bases and J by 9 bases, with 15 bases between the two germline ends. CDR3 length: 14 residues. Germline V CDR1 and CDR2: MGHDK, SYGVNS. CDR3 region: CASSGTANPKKLFF. As DNA, the CDR3 is TGTGCCAGCAGTGGGACAGCTAATCCCAAAAAACTGTTTTTT.

This clonotype was counted many times. This chain uses TRBV29-1 with TRBJ2-5, with D perhaps matching TRBD2 (5 bases). With 6 bases removed from V and 4 bases from J, the gap between germline ends came to 12 bases. The CDR3 spans 12 residues. CDR1 and CDR2 from the germline V gene are SQVTM and ANQGSEA. The CDR3 is CSVLRGRETQYF. The CDR3 nucleotides read TGCAGCGTCCTCAGAGGGCGAGAGACCCAGTACTTC.

This clonotype was seen ten or more times. The chain uses TRBV10-3 and TRBJ2-5; D gene ambiguous. V lost 2 bases and J 4 bases, leaving 5 bases between the germline ends. The CDR3 runs to 12 residues. Germline values: CDR1 ENHRY, CDR2 SYGVKD. CDR3 region: CAISEAVETQYF. DNA of the CDR3: TGTGCCATCAGTGAGGCGGTAGAGACCCAGTACTTC.

Comments on this clonotype: A read error is possible here, since a much larger clone lies one base away. The chain couples TRBV18 to TRBJ2-5; D unclear. Per the germline V gene, CDR1 is KGHSH and CDR2 is LQKENI. The length of the CDR3 is 12 residues. CDR3 sequence reads: CASSPPAETRYF. The DNA of the CDR3 is TGTGCCAGCTCACCACCGGCAGAGACCCGGTACTTC.

The chain joins TRBV27 to TRBJ1-2, with D possibly TRBD1 on 6 matching bases. V dropped 5 bases and J dropped 3 bases, with 19 bases sitting between them. This CDR3 is built from 16 residues. Germline V lookup: CDR1 MNHEY, CDR2 SMNVEV (reference sequence). CDR3 protein: CASSAQGRGGYYGYTF. CDR3 bases: TGTGCCAGCAGTGCCCAGGGACGAGGGGGGTACTATGGCTACACCTTC.

This clonotype was detected many times. The chain has TRBV27 and TRBJ1-1; TRBD1 matches 7 bases. Trimming cost V 6 bases and J 8 bases; bases outside gene matches: 12. CDR1 and CDR2 (germline): MNHEY, SMNVEV (reference sequence). The CDR3 length is 14 residues. CDR3 coding DNA: TGTGCCAGCAGAGAGACAGGGCGCATCGCCGAAGCTTTCTTT. Translating gives CASRETGRIAEAFF.

This clonotype was seen a handful of times. The chain recombines TRBV7-2 with TRBJ1-2, with D possibly matching TRBD1 (6 bases). The CDR3 has 14 amino acids. The V gene's germline CDR1 is SGHTA and CDR2 FQGNSA. Trimming left V 1 base short and J 4 bases short, with 10 bases between. CDR3 DNA: TGTGCCAGCAGCTTAGGGGGGGGCCCCTATGGCTACACCTTC. It yields the protein CASSLGGGPYGYTF.

This sequence joins TRBV7-9 and TRBJ2-7; 7 nucleotides match TRBD1. J gave up 6 bases and V 5 bases, and 4 bases lay outside the gene matches. Per germline, CDR1 SEHNR and CDR2 FQNEAQ (reference sequence). The CDR3 totals 12 residues. In DNA, the CDR3 is TGTGCCAGCAGCCTTACAGGGGCCGAGCAGTACTTC. This encodes CASSLTGAEQYF.

In this sample, this clonotype turned up a few times. This chain uses TRBV4-3 with TRBJ2-7; D not certain. The germline CDR1 and CDR2 sequences are LGHNA and YSLEER. This CDR3 spans 15 amino acids. V was pared by 0 bases and J by 0 bases, with 9 bases between. The CDR3 coding sequence is TGCGCCAGCAGCCAAGATCTGCTAACCTCCTACGAGCAGTACTTC. It specifies CASSQDLLTSYEQYF.

Many counts were recorded for this clonotype. The V call is TRBV28, the J call TRBJ1-6, with 8 nucleotides matching TRBD1. Germline CDR1 MDHEN, CDR2 SYDVKM. This CDR3 spans 16 amino acids. The trim removed 10 bases at V and 0 bases at J, leaving 8 bases unmatched. The CDR3 nucleotides read TGTGCCACCGGGACAGGCCGGAGCTCCTATAATTCACCCCTCCACTTT. This translates into CATGTGRSSYNSPLHF.

This clonotype was found many times. The V call is TRBV7-2, the J call TRBJ2-3; D is unclear. Germline-derived CDR1 and CDR2 are SGHTA and FQGNSA. This CDR3 region has 13 residues. The germline V and J ends were trimmed by 6 bases and 5 bases, with 12 bases remaining between them. CDR3 coding DNA: TGTGCCAGCAGTGCCATCAGGAGAGATACGCAGTATTTT. It translates to CASSAIRRDTQYF.

This sequence joins TRBV11-2 and TRBJ2-5; D possibly matches TRBD1 or TRBD2 (5 bases each). Germline CDR1 and CDR2: SGHAT and FQNNGV. Trimming took 4 bases from V and 5 from J, leaving 11 bases between them. This CDR3 region has 13 residues. As DNA, the CDR3 is TGTGCCAGCAGCTGGACACGAGGGGAGACCCAGTACTTC. Encoded protein: CASSWTRGETQYF.

This clonotype has just a few counts. This rearrangement joins TRBV11-2 to TRBJ2-5; D remains unclear. The CDR3 covers 14 residues. V was trimmed by 2 bases and J by 5 bases, leaving 12 bases between them. Per the germline V gene, CDR1 is SGHAT and CDR2 is FQNNGV. In DNA form, the CDR3 reads TGTGCCAGCAGCTTACATCTAGATTCGGAGACCCAGTACTTC. Encoded protein: CASSLHLDSETQYF.

In its sample, this clonotype was seen many times. The chain employs TRBV20-1 and TRBJ2-3; D gene unclear. Germline assignment: CDR1 DFQATT and CDR2 SNEGSKA (reference sequence). Deletions cut 7 bases from V and 0 bases from J, with 14 bases between. CDR3 length: 14 amino acids. DNA for the CDR3: TGCAGTGGCTGGACGCAGTCTAGCACAGATACGCAGTATTTT. Translated, it gives CSGWTQSSTDTQYF.

There are a few counts of this clonotype. The V and J genes are TRBV5-5 and TRBJ2-1; D not resolved. Deletions cut 4 bases from V and 4 bases from J, with 9 bases between. Looked up from germline, CDR1 is SGHKS and CDR2 is YYEKEE (reference sequence). The CDR3 is made up of 13 amino acids. Here the CDR3 DNA reads TGTGCCAGCAGCCATGACCCTTACAATGAGCAGTTCTTC. Protein product: CASSHDPYNEQFF.

Ten or more counts support this clonotype. The V and J genes are TRBV28 and TRBJ1-5; possible D gene TRBD1, 5 bases. Deletions cut 5 bases from V and 2 bases from J, with 13 bases between. Looked up from germline, CDR1 is MDHEN and CDR2 is SYDVKM. CDR3 size: 15 residues. CDR3 in amino acids: CASSVGLGGNQPQHF. The CDR3 DNA sequence: TGTGCCAGCAGTGTGGGGCTGGGCGGCAATCAGCCCCAGCATTTT.

This clonotype was observed at least ten times. The chain uses TRBV20-1 and TRBJ2-3; 7 nucleotides match TRBD2. Trimming took 5 bases from V and 2 from J; bases not matched to a gene: 13. The germline CDR1 and CDR2 sequences are DFQATT and SNEGSKA (reference sequence). CDR3 size: 16 residues. Written as DNA, the CDR3 is TGCAGTGCTGGAGCGGGACTCGAGGAATCCACAGATACGCAGTATTTT. Amino acids: CSAGAGLEESTDTQYF.

This clonotype was picked up many times. The V and J genes are TRBV5-1 and TRBJ1-4; no clear D. Germline V CDR1 and CDR2: SGHRS, YFSETQ. The CDR3 runs 13 residues. Trimming stripped 5 bases from V and 6 bases from J, with 11 bases between. The CDR3 bases are TGCGCCAGCAGGAGGGCTACCGATGAAAAACTGTTTTTT. Its translation: CASRRATDEKLFF. Complete variable domain (other parts from reference TRBV5-1 and TRBJ1-4): KAGVTQTPRYLIKTRGQQVTLSCSPISGHRSVSWYQQTPGQGLQFLFEYFSETQRNKGNFPGRFSGRQFSNSRSEMNVSTLELGDSALYLCASRRATDEKLFFGSGTQLSVL.

This clonotype was recorded at least ten times. The rearrangement joins TRBV21-1 to TRBJ2-7; TRBD2, the D gene given by the table, was not confirmed from the DNA. TRBV21-1 is tagged as a pseudogene. CDR3 length: 15 residues. The CDR3 loop reads CASSKVGTYYYEQYF. CDR3 coding DNA: TGTGCCAGCAGCAAAGTAGGGACCTACTACTACGAGCAGTACTTC.

This sequence joins TRBV10-3 and TRBJ2-2; D uncertain. Germline assignment: CDR1 ENHRY and CDR2 SYGVKD. The ends were cut back, 9 bases at V and 6 bases at J, with 8 bases in the middle. The CDR3 sequence is 11 residues long. Written as DNA, the CDR3 is TGTGCCATTACCAAAGCCGGGGAGCTGTTTTTT. Its protein product is CAITKAGELFF.

V gene TRBV20-1 combines with J gene TRBJ1-4; 7 positions match TRBD1. CDR1 and CDR2 (germline): DFQATT, SNEGSKA (reference sequence). The V gene end was trimmed by 5 bases and the J gene end by 5 bases; junction bases not matched to a gene: 5. This CDR3 is 13 amino acids long. The CDR3 DNA sequence: TGCAGTGCTCACCGGGACAGCAATGAAAAACTGTTTTTT. This codes for CSAHRDSNEKLFF.

As to this clonotype: Sequence at one end of the junction differs from germline and may be a read error. CDR3 loop: CASSPDGLGTGELFF. The DNA for the CDR3 is TGTGCTAGCAGCCCCGATGGTCTGGGGACCGGGGAGCTGTTTTTT. The chain links TRBV7-7 to TRBJ2-2; D ambiguous. CDR3 length: 15 residues. Germline V gives CDR1 SSHAT, CDR2 FNYEAQ (reference sequence).